Included here is one T cell receptor beta chain sequence, with context. Its antigen is unknown. This entry comes from a study of T cell clonotyping in hematopoietic cell transplantation. Trimming removed 2 bases from V and 5 bases from J, with 7 bases in between. This CDR3 is 12 amino acids long. From germline, CDR1 is SEHNR and CDR2 FQNEAQ (reference sequence). TCRdb keeps only in-frame clones here, not all; method: immunoSEQ multiplex PCR. Among about 9,400 clones listed, roughly 85% were seen once. Study observations and caveats: Higher Inverse Simpson Index values in graft donor and pretransplant recipient predicted broader posttransplant TCR diversity. Cells were unsorted, so CD4 and CD8 contributions were not separated. At the given depth, recipient repertoires were over 95% de novo clonotypes.

V usage is TRBV7-9 and J usage is TRBJ2-7; D is uncertain. The material sequenced was PBMCs, taken 180 days after allogeneic stem cell transplant. This receptor was obtained from a male patient aged 35-50 years who had an allogeneic stem cell transplant from a related donor, so the T cells may come from the graft donor. Some clones in this sample may be carry-over from other donors' samples. The CDR3 bases are TGTGCCAGCAGCTTAATGTTCCACGAGCAGTACTTC. This translates into CASSLMFHEQYF. The entire variable domain, with the rest obtained from reference TRBV7-9 and TRBJ2-7, is as follows: DTGVSQNPRHKITKRGQNVTFRCDPISEHNRLYWYRQTLGQGPEFLTYFQNEAQLEKSRLLSDRFSAERPKGSFSTLEIQRTEQGDSAMYLCASSLMFHEQYFGPGTRLTVT.